The present TCR beta chain was sequenced within a study of blood T cells in healthy people across ages. Study observations and caveats: The authors considered diversity estimates from one million T cells to be underestimates. More naive CD4+ cells and higher diversity were found in long-lived than in aged donors. The study lacked donor CMV status, which possibly confounded expanded clonotype changes.

Combining a sample-barcoded 5' primer with a J-beta primer mix, a second PCR ran for roughly 6 to 12 cycles. Every sample returned 2.5 million or more CDR3-containing paired-end reads. TCRdb recomputed calls from the 5' RACE reads with MiXCR, one row per CDR3 protein. This table holds around 970,000 distinct CDR3 sequences, 51% found once. In its sample, this clonotype was seen many times. Its antigen remains unidentified. From germline, CDR1 is MGHRA and CDR2 YSYEKL. The J segment lost 2 bases and the V segment lost 3 bases, leaving 12 bases of the junction unmatched. This CDR3 contains 17 residues. The origin of this receptor is a woman aged 55-70 years in good health. Sample: blood. J is TRBJ2-7 and V is TRBV4-1, with 8 nucleotides matching TRBD2. The DNA of the CDR3 is TGCGCCAGCAGCCAGCTCGGACTAGCAACGGCCCCCTACGAGCAGTACTTC. This codes for CASSQLGLATAPYEQYF.